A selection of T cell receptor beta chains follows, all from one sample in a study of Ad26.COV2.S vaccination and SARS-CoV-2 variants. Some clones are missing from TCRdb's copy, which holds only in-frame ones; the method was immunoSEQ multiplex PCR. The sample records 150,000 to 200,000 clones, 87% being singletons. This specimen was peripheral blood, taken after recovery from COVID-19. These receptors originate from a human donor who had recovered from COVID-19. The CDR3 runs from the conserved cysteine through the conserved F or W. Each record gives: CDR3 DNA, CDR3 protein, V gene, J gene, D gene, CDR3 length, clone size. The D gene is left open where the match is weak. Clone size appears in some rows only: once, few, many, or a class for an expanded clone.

cdr3_nt: TGCGCCAGCACCCTTCTTATGGATACGCAGTATTTT
cdr3_aa: CASTLLMDTQYF
v_call: TRBV10-2
j_call: TRBJ2-3
d_call: .
cdr3_length: 12
clone_size: .

cdr3_nt: TGTGCCAGCAGCCGAGAGGGTCGGCTAGCGGGGGGCTTTAGCACAGATACGCAGTATTTT
cdr3_aa: CASSREGRLAGGFSTDTQYF
v_call: TRBV14
j_call: TRBJ2-3
d_call: TRBD2
cdr3_length: 20
clone_size: .

cdr3_nt: TGTGCCAGCAGCTTACGGACAGGGGGCTGGGATGAGCAGTTCTTC
cdr3_aa: CASSLRTGGWDEQFF
v_call: TRBV11-3
j_call: TRBJ2-1
d_call: TRBD1
cdr3_length: 15
clone_size: .

cdr3_nt: TGTGCCAGCAGTAGATCATCCGGGACTAGCGGTGGGACCCAGTACTTC
cdr3_aa: CASSRSSGTSGGTQYF
v_call: TRBV7-2
j_call: TRBJ2-5
d_call: TRBD2
cdr3_length: 16
clone_size: .

cdr3_nt: TGTGCCAGCAGCCCCCCAGGCCGCTCCTACGAGCAGTACTTC
cdr3_aa: CASSPPGRSYEQYF
v_call: TRBV14
j_call: TRBJ2-7
d_call: .
cdr3_length: 14
clone_size: .

cdr3_nt: TGTGCCAGCAGTATAGCGGGGACGGTGAAGGACTACACCTTC
cdr3_aa: CASSIAGTVKDYTF
v_call: TRBV7-4
j_call: TRBJ1-2
d_call: .
cdr3_length: 14
clone_size: .

cdr3_nt: TGTGCCAGCAGCTTAGGCAGGGACACCGGGGAGCTGTTTTTT
cdr3_aa: CASSLGRDTGELFF
v_call: TRBV7-9
j_call: TRBJ2-2
d_call: .
cdr3_length: 14
clone_size: .

cdr3_nt: TGTGCCAGCAGTCAGAGGCAGGGGTTCACTGAAGCTTTCTTT
cdr3_aa: CASSQRQGFTEAFF
v_call: TRBV3-1/TRBV3-2
j_call: TRBJ1-1
d_call: .
cdr3_length: 14
clone_size: .

cdr3_nt: TGTGCCAGCACCCGTAGTGGGAGCTCCTATAATTCACCCCTCCACTTT
cdr3_aa: CASTRSGSSYNSPLHF
v_call: TRBV9
j_call: TRBJ1-6
d_call: .
cdr3_length: 16
clone_size: .

cdr3_nt: TGTGCCAGTAGTATCCCTCTGATGGGCGGACTAACGCAGTATTTT
cdr3_aa: CASSIPLMGGLTQYF
v_call: TRBV19
j_call: TRBJ2-3
d_call: .
cdr3_length: 15
clone_size: .

cdr3_nt: TGTGCCAGCAGCCAAGGTCTCTTTAAGCGGGGGGCTTACAATGAGCAGTTCTTC
cdr3_aa: CASSQGLFKRGAYNEQFF
v_call: TRBV3-1/TRBV3-2
j_call: TRBJ2-1
d_call: TRBD2
cdr3_length: 18
clone_size: .

cdr3_nt: TGTGCCACCAACCCTCCAGTGAGGCGAAACACCATATATTTT
cdr3_aa: CATNPPVRRNTIYF
v_call: TRBV15
j_call: TRBJ1-3
d_call: .
cdr3_length: 14
clone_size: .

cdr3_nt: TGTGCCACCAGCAGCCTCTATGTCGGGGAGCTGTTTTTT
cdr3_aa: CATSSLYVGELFF
v_call: TRBV15
j_call: TRBJ2-2
d_call: .
cdr3_length: 13
clone_size: .

cdr3_nt: TGTGCCACCAGCAGAAGTGACAGGGGCTCCTATAATTCACCCCTCCACTTT
cdr3_aa: CATSRSDRGSYNSPLHF
v_call: TRBV15
j_call: TRBJ1-6
d_call: TRBD1
cdr3_length: 17
clone_size: .

cdr3_nt: TGCGCCAGCAGCTCCGAAGGGGTAGCGGGAGTCTTCGAGCAGTACTTC
cdr3_aa: CASSSEGVAGVFEQYF
v_call: TRBV5-1
j_call: TRBJ2-7
d_call: TRBD2
cdr3_length: 16
clone_size: .

cdr3_nt: TGCGCCAGCAGCTTGGCGGGCGGTCGGGGCGAGCAGTACTTC
cdr3_aa: CASSLAGGRGEQYF
v_call: TRBV5-1
j_call: TRBJ2-7
d_call: .
cdr3_length: 14
clone_size: .

cdr3_nt: TGTGCCATAGGGGACAGGGCGAACACTGAAGCTTTCTTT
cdr3_aa: CAIGDRANTEAFF
v_call: TRBV10-3
j_call: TRBJ1-1
d_call: TRBD1
cdr3_length: 13
clone_size: .

cdr3_nt: TGTGCCAGCAGTTTGACTAGCGTAGGAGATACGCAGTATTTT
cdr3_aa: CASSLTSVGDTQYF
v_call: TRBV28
j_call: TRBJ2-3
d_call: TRBD2
cdr3_length: 14
clone_size: .

cdr3_nt: TGTGCCAGCAGCTTAGCCGCGCCAGGGTCCCGGGACAAGTTTCCCGAGCAGTACTTC
cdr3_aa: CASSLAAPGSRDKFPEQYF
v_call: TRBV11-2
j_call: TRBJ2-7
d_call: .
cdr3_length: 19
clone_size: .

cdr3_nt: TGCGCCAGCAGCCAAGAGGGGGAGACCCAGTACTTC
cdr3_aa: CASSQEGETQYF
v_call: TRBV5-1
j_call: TRBJ2-5
d_call: .
cdr3_length: 12
clone_size: .

cdr3_nt: TGTGCCATCAGTGAGTCGAATCGGGAGCAGTACTTC
cdr3_aa: CAISESNREQYF
v_call: TRBV10-3
j_call: TRBJ2-7
d_call: .
cdr3_length: 12
clone_size: .

cdr3_nt: TGTGCCAGCAGTTTCGCAGGGGGTGGTAAGAACACTGAAGCTTTCTTT
cdr3_aa: CASSFAGGGKNTEAFF
v_call: TRBV9
j_call: TRBJ1-1
d_call: TRBD1
cdr3_length: 16
clone_size: .

cdr3_nt: TGTGCCAGCAGTCGCATTGGGGGGGGAAGGCAGTTCTTC
cdr3_aa: CASSRIGGGRQFF
v_call: TRBV28
j_call: TRBJ2-1
d_call: TRBD2
cdr3_length: 13
clone_size: .

cdr3_nt: TGTGCCAGCAGTTCCCTCCCCTACGAGCAGTACTTC
cdr3_aa: CASSSLPYEQYF
v_call: TRBV27
j_call: TRBJ2-7
d_call: .
cdr3_length: 12
clone_size: .

cdr3_nt: TGTGCCAGCAGCCCCGAACCCATAGCGGGAGGGGGCAATGAGCAGTTCTTC
cdr3_aa: CASSPEPIAGGGNEQFF
v_call: TRBV4-2
j_call: TRBJ2-1
d_call: TRBD2
cdr3_length: 17
clone_size: .

cdr3_nt: TGTGCCTGGAGTAGGGGTGGCGGGGAGCTGTTTTTT
cdr3_aa: CAWSRGGGELFF
v_call: TRBV30
j_call: TRBJ2-2
d_call: .
cdr3_length: 12
clone_size: .

cdr3_nt: TGCGCCAGCAGCCAAGTTTCAGGAGCCGACTACGAGCAGTACTTC
cdr3_aa: CASSQVSGADYEQYF
v_call: TRBV4-1
j_call: TRBJ2-7
d_call: .
cdr3_length: 15
clone_size: .

cdr3_nt: TGTGCCAGCAGCTTGGCTGGGGGGACCTGGGGAAACACCATATATTTT
cdr3_aa: CASSLAGGTWGNTIYF
v_call: TRBV5-6
j_call: TRBJ1-3
d_call: .
cdr3_length: 16
clone_size: .

cdr3_nt: TGTGCCAGCACCCAGGCGAATGGGAACACTGAAGCTTTCTTT
cdr3_aa: CASTQANGNTEAFF
v_call: TRBV2
j_call: TRBJ1-1
d_call: .
cdr3_length: 14
clone_size: .

cdr3_nt: TGCGCCAGCAGCCCGTATTGGGTGGGAGCCTACGAGCAGTACTTC
cdr3_aa: CASSPYWVGAYEQYF
v_call: TRBV4-1
j_call: TRBJ2-7
d_call: .
cdr3_length: 15
clone_size: .

cdr3_nt: TGTGCCAGCTCGCTGGACAGGGGGTCCTCCTACGAGCAGTACTTC
cdr3_aa: CASSLDRGSSYEQYF
v_call: TRBV18
j_call: TRBJ2-7
d_call: TRBD1
cdr3_length: 15
clone_size: .

cdr3_nt: TGTGCCAGCAGCTATGGACAGGGGACTAACTATGGCTACACCTTC
cdr3_aa: CASSYGQGTNYGYTF
v_call: TRBV5-5
j_call: TRBJ1-2
d_call: TRBD1
cdr3_length: 15
clone_size: .

cdr3_nt: TGTGCCAGCAGCCCCCAGATGCGGGAGACCCAGTACTTC
cdr3_aa: CASSPQMRETQYF
v_call: TRBV7-2
j_call: TRBJ2-5
d_call: .
cdr3_length: 13
clone_size: .

cdr3_nt: TGTGCCAGCAGCTGGACTGAAGCTTTCTTT
cdr3_aa: CASSWTEAFF
v_call: TRBV7-9
j_call: TRBJ1-1
d_call: .
cdr3_length: 10
clone_size: .

cdr3_nt: TGTGCCAGCAGCGCGGGGCAGCCCCAGCATTTT
cdr3_aa: CASSAGQPQHF
v_call: TRBV6-2/TRBV6-3
j_call: TRBJ1-5
d_call: .
cdr3_length: 11
clone_size: .

cdr3_nt: TGCGCCAGCAGCTTGATAGATACGCAGTATTTT
cdr3_aa: CASSLIDTQYF
v_call: TRBV5-1
j_call: TRBJ2-3
d_call: .
cdr3_length: 11
clone_size: .

cdr3_nt: TGTGCCAGCAGCTTAGACAGGTCCCGGAATTCACCCCTCCACTTT
cdr3_aa: CASSLDRSRNSPLHF
v_call: TRBV7-2
j_call: TRBJ1-6
d_call: .
cdr3_length: 15
clone_size: few

cdr3_nt: TGTGCCAGCAGCGTAGTTGGCGGAAGCACAGATACGCAGTATTTT
cdr3_aa: CASSVVGGSTDTQYF
v_call: TRBV9
j_call: TRBJ2-3
d_call: .
cdr3_length: 15
clone_size: .

cdr3_nt: TGCGCCAGCAGCTCTCAGTCAGGGGGGAATGAAAAACTGTTTTTT
cdr3_aa: CASSSQSGGNEKLFF
v_call: TRBV5-1
j_call: TRBJ1-4
d_call: TRBD1
cdr3_length: 15
clone_size: .

cdr3_nt: TGCAGCGTTGCCACCGGGACAATTAATCAGCCCCAGCATTTT
cdr3_aa: CSVATGTINQPQHF
v_call: TRBV29-1
j_call: TRBJ1-5
d_call: .
cdr3_length: 14
clone_size: .

cdr3_nt: TGTGCCAGCTCCTCCGGGACAGAAGAAGAAAAACTGTTTTTT
cdr3_aa: CASSSGTEEEKLFF
v_call: TRBV18
j_call: TRBJ1-4
d_call: TRBD1
cdr3_length: 14
clone_size: .

cdr3_nt: TGTGCCAGCACCCTCTCCACCCGGAGTTCCTACAATGAGCAGTTCTTC
cdr3_aa: CASTLSTRSSYNEQFF
v_call: TRBV28
j_call: TRBJ2-1
d_call: .
cdr3_length: 16
clone_size: .

cdr3_nt: TGTGCCAGCAGTGAACCGGGACTAGTAGGGAGTGAGCAGTTCTTC
cdr3_aa: CASSEPGLVGSEQFF
v_call: TRBV25-1
j_call: TRBJ2-1
d_call: TRBD2
cdr3_length: 15
clone_size: .

cdr3_nt: TGCGCCAGCAGCCCAGGACAGGGAATAGGTCAGCCCCAGCATTTT
cdr3_aa: CASSPGQGIGQPQHF
v_call: TRBV4-1
j_call: TRBJ1-5
d_call: TRBD1
cdr3_length: 15
clone_size: few

cdr3_nt: TGTGCCAGCAGTATCGACACCTTCTCCTACGAGCAGTACTTC
cdr3_aa: CASSIDTFSYEQYF
v_call: TRBV28
j_call: TRBJ2-7
d_call: .
cdr3_length: 14
clone_size: once